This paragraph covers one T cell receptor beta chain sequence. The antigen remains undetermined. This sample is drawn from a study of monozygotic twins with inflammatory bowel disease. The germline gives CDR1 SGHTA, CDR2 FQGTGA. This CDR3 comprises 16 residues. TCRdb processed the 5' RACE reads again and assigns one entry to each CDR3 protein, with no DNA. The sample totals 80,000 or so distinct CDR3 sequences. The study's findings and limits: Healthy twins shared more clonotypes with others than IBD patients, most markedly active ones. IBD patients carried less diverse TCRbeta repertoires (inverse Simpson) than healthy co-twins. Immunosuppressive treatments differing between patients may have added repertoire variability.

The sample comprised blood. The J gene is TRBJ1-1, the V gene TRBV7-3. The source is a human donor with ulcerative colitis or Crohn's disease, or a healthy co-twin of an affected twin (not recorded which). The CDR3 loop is CASSLRRVGSNTEAFF.